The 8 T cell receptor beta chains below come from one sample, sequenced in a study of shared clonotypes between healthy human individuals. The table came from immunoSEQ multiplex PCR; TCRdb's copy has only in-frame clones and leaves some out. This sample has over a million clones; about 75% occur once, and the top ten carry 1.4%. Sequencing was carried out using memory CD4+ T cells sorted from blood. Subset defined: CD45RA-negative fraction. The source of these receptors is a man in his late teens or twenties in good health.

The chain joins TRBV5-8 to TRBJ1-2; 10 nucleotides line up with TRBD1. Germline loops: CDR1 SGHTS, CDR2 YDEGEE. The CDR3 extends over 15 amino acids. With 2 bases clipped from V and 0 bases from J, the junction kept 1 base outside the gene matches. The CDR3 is CASSFGTGANYGYTF. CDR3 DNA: TGTGCCAGCAGCTTTGGGACAGGGGCTAACTATGGCTACACCTTC.

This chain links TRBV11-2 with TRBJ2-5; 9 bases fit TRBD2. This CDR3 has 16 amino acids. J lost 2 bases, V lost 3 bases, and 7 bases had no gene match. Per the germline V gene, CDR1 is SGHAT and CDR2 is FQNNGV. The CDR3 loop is CASSFDPSGIQETQYF. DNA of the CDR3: TGTGCCAGCAGCTTTGATCCTAGCGGGATTCAAGAGACCCAGTACTTC.

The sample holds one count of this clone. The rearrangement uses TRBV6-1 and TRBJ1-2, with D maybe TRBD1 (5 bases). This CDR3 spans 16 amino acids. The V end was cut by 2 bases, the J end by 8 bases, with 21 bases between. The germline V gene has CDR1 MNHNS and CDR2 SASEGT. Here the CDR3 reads CASSEKRGARLGGYTF. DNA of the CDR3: TGTGCCAGCAGTGAAAAAAGAGGGGCGCGGTTGGGAGGCTACACCTTC.

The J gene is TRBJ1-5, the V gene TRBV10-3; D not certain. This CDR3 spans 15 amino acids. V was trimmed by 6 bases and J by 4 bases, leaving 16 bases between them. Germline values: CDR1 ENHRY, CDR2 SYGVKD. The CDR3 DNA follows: TGTGCCATCAGCGAAACAGAAGGGCCGAATCAGCCCCAGCATTTT. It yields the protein CAISETEGPNQPQHF.

CDR3 DNA: TGTGCCACCTGTGGGCTCGGCAATGAGCAGTTCTTC. As protein: CATCGLGNEQFF. J is TRBJ2-1 and V is TRBV25-1; D gene uncertain. CDR1 and CDR2 from the germline V gene are MGHDK and SYGVNS. Trimming took off 10 bases at V and 6 bases at J, with 13 bases between the two ends. The CDR3 runs to 12 residues.

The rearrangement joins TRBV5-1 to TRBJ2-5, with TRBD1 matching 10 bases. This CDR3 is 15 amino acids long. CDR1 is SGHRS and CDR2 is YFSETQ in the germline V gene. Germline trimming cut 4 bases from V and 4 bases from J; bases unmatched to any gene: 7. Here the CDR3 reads CASSTTGGWVETQYF. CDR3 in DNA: TGCGCCAGCAGCACGACAGGGGGCTGGGTAGAGACCCAGTACTTC.

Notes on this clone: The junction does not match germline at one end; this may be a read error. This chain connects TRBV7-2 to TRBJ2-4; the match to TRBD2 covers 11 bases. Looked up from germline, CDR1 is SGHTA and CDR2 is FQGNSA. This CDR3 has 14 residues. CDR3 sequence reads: CASSPGLAELMRDF. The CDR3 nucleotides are TGTGCCAGCAGTCCGGGACTAGCGGAGCTAATGCGAGACTTC.

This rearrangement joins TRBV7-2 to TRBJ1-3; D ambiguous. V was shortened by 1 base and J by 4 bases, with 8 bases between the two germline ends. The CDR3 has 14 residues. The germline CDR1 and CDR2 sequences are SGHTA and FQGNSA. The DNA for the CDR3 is TGTGCCAGCAGCTTAGGGGTTGACGGAAACACCATATATTTT. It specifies CASSLGVDGNTIYF.